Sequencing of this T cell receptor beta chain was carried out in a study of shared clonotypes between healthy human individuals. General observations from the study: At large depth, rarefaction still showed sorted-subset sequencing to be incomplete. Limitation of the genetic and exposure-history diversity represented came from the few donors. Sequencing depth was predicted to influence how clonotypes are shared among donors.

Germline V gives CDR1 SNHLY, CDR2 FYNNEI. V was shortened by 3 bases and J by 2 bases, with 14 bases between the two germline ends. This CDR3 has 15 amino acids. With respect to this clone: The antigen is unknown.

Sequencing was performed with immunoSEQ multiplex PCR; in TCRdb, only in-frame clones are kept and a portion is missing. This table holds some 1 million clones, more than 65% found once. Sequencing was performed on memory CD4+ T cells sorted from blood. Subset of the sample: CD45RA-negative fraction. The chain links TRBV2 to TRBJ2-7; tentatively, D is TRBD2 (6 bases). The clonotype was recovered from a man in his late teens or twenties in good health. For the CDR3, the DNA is TGTGCCAGCAGTGAGCTGCGGGGTGGCCCCTACGAGCAGTACTTC. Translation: CASSELRGGPYEQYF. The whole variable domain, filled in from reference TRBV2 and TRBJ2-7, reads EPEVTQTPSHQVTQMGQEVILRCVPISNHLYFYWYRQILGQKVEFLVSFYNNEISEKSEIFDDQFSVERPDGSNFTLKIRSTKLEDSAMYFCASSELRGGPYEQYFGPGTRLTVT.